The source of this TCR beta chain is a study of blood T cell repertoires in COVID-19. This CDR3 is 15 amino acids long. CDR1 MNHNY and CDR2 SVGAGI come from the germline V gene (reference sequence). V trimming: 7 bases; J trimming: 2 bases; junction bases outside the gene matches: 8. TCRdb keeps only in-frame clones here, not all; method: immunoSEQ multiplex PCR. The sample holds about 130,000 clones, approximately 91% seen once. This chain connects TRBV6-6 to TRBJ2-7; the match to TRBD2 covers 10 bases. This receptor was obtained from a woman older than 75 with acute or convalescent COVID-19. The sample comprised peripheral blood. CDR3 loop: CASIPTSGLTYEQYF. CDR3 DNA sequence: TGTGCCAGCATACCGACTAGCGGGCTAACCTACGAGCAGTACTTC.